This T cell receptor beta chain originates from a study of vaccination effects on CD4 cells after COVID-19. Study background: PBMC cultures contained about 1.9 million cells per well, approximately 9.2 IU/ml IL-2 and 10 ug/ml peptides.

A word on this clone: The antigen remains unidentified.

General observations from the study: Marked clonal contraction of both clone types appeared late after vaccination. Relatively few convalescent patients took part in the study, which had no early post-infection timepoints.

Investigators separated out CD4+ T cells once around eleven days of culture had passed. As their vaccination, participants received two doses of either BNT162b2 or mRNA-1273. The V segment lost 2 bases and the J segment 7 bases; nucleotides outside the gene matches: 7. Per the germline V gene, CDR1 is SEHNR and CDR2 is FQNEAQ (reference sequence). The CDR3 consists of 15 residues. Repertoires were generated with immunoSEQ multiplex PCR, while TCRdb's copy carries only in-frame clones and drops some. Of 60,000 to 80,000 clones listed, about 74% were seen once; the top ten hold 2.2%. This rearrangement joins TRBV7-9 to TRBJ2-1; TRBD2 aligns across 8 bases. The sequence came from a human donor who received a COVID-19 vaccine. The source was CD4+ T cells from PBMCs cultured without peptide, collected after COVID-19 vaccination. Here the CDR3 DNA reads TGTGCCAGCAGCTTAATCGGCGGGGGGAAAAATGAGCAGTTCTTC. Translated: CASSLIGGGKNEQFF.